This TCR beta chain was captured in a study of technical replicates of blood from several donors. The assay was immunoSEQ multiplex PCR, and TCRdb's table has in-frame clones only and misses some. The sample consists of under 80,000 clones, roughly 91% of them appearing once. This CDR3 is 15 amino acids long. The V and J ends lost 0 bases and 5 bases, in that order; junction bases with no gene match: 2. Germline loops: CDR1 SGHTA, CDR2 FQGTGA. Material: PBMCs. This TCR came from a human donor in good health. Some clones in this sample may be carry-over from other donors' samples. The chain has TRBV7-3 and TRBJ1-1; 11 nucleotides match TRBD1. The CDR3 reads CASSLTGQGATEAFF. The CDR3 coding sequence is TGTGCCAGCAGCTTAACCGGACAGGGGGCAACTGAAGCTTTCTTT.